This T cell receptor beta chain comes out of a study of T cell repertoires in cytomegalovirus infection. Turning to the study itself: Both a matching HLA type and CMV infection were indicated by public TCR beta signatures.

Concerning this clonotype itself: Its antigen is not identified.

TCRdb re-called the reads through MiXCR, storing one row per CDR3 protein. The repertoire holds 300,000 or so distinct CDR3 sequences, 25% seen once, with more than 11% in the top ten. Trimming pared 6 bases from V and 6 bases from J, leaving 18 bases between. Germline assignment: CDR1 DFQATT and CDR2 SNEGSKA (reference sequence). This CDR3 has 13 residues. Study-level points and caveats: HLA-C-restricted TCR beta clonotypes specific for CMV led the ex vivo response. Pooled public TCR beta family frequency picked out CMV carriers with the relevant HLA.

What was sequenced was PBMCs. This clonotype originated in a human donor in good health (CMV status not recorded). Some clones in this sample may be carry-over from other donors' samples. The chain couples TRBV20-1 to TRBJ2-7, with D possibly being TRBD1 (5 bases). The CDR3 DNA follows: TGCAGTGCCTTTCAGGACAAAAACAGCGAGCAGTACTTC. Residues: CSAFQDKNSEQYF.